The 29 T cell receptor beta chains below come from one sample, sequenced in a study of T cells in Graves' hyperthyroidism and ophthalmopathy. Amplified regions were TCR beta CDR3 sequences from RNA transcripts. The HTBI set primed first-round TCR CDR3 RT-PCR. One entry per CDR3 protein, called by TCRdb with MiXCR from the multiplex PCR reads. In the table there are over 350,000 distinct CDR3 sequences, over 11% of which are singletons. Sequenced input: blood. Receptors originate from a man aged 45-65 years with Graves' ophthalmopathy.

In this sample, this clonotype turned up many times. The rearrangement uses TRBV28 and TRBJ2-5; 8 nucleotides align to TRBD2. The germline gives CDR1 MDHEN, CDR2 SYDVKM. This CDR3 has 14 amino acids. Trimming cost V 9 bases and J 1 base; bases outside gene matches: 7. CDR3 amino acids: CASASGGIQETQYF. CDR3 sequence (DNA): TGTGCCAGTGCCTCGGGAGGGATCCAAGAGACCCAGTACTTC.

This clonotype was counted ten times or more. The gene calls are TRBV5-1 and TRBJ2-7; the D gene is possibly TRBD1 (5 bases). The V gene lost 0 bases and the J gene lost 4 bases, with 14 bases spanning the gap. Germline V lookup: CDR1 SGHRS, CDR2 YFSETQ. The CDR3 consists of 15 residues. In DNA, the CDR3 is TGCGCCAGCAGCTTGGCCCCGGGCAGGGTATACGAGCAGTACTTC. It encodes CASSLAPGRVYEQYF. Full variable domain (missing parts from reference TRBV5-1 and TRBJ2-7): KAGVTQTPRYLIKTRGQQVTLSCSPISGHRSVSWYQQTPGQGLQFLFEYFSETQRNKGNFPGRFSGRQFSNSRSEMNVSTLELGDSALYLCASSLAPGRVYEQYFGPGTRLTVT.

The J gene is TRBJ2-1, the V gene TRBV5-1; 7 nucleotides line up with TRBD1. The CDR3 loop spans 15 amino acids. V shed 6 bases, J shed 3 bases, and the junction held 9 bases outside the gene matches. Germline V lookup: CDR1 SGHRS, CDR2 YFSETQ. The CDR3 is CASNLDQGDYNEQFF. DNA of the CDR3: TGCGCCAGCAACCTGGATCAGGGGGACTACAATGAGCAGTTCTTC.

This clonotype was seen only once. This rearrangement joins TRBV7-9 to TRBJ2-7; perhaps TRBD2 as D (6 bases). Trimming left V 4 bases short and J 2 bases short, with 12 bases between. CDR1 SEHNR and CDR2 FQNEAQ come from the germline V gene (reference sequence). The CDR3 runs 14 residues. CDR3 loop: CASSSAAGPYEQYF. The CDR3 bases are TGTGCCAGCAGCTCCGCGGCGGGACCCTACGAGCAGTACTTC. The complete variable domain, with remaining parts taken from reference TRBV7-9 and TRBJ2-7, reads DTGVSQNPRHKITKRGQNVTFRCDPISEHNRLYWYRQTLGQGPEFLTYFQNEAQLEKSRLLSDRFSAERPKGSFSTLEIQRTEQGDSAMYLCASSSAAGPYEQYFGPGTRLTVT.

This chain joins TRBV30 and TRBJ2-7; D gene uncertain. The CDR3 sequence is 10 residues long. Germline values: CDR1 GTSNPN, CDR2 SVGIG (reference sequence). Between the trimmed V and J ends, which lost 2 bases and 6 bases, there was a span of 5 bases. The CDR3 nucleotides are TGTGCCTGGAGTAACCCCGAGCAGTACTTC. This encodes CAWSNPEQYF.

This clonotype came up many times. The V and J genes are TRBV6-1 and TRBJ1-1; TRBD1 matches 9 bases. V lost 5 bases to trimming and J lost 10 bases; unmatched junction nucleotides: 5. The CDR3 runs to 12 residues. Per the germline V gene, CDR1 is MNHNS and CDR2 is SASEGT. The CDR3 DNA reads TGTGCCAGCAGTCCTGGACAGGGGCCAGCTTTCTTT. Translation: CASSPGQGPAFF.

V and J are TRBV15 and TRBJ2-1; TRBD1 matches at 9 bases. The V and J ends lost 1 base and 7 bases, in that order; junction bases with no gene match: 5. The CDR3 is made up of 15 amino acids. In germline, CDR1 is LNHNV, CDR2 YYDKDF (reference sequence). The CDR3 coding sequence is TGTGCCACCAGCAGAGCCGGGACAGGGAGTAATGAGCAGTTCTTC. Protein sequence: CATSRAGTGSNEQFF.

This clonotype was found a few times. The V call is TRBV11-3, the J call TRBJ2-3; TRBD2 is a possible D gene (6 bases). The V gene lost 5 bases and the J gene lost 0 bases, with 15 bases spanning the gap. The CDR3 runs 16 residues. Germline CDR1 SGHNT, CDR2 YENEEA. The CDR3 DNA reads TGTGCCAGCAGCCCGCGACTAGGAACTAGCACAGATACGCAGTATTTT. Encoded protein: CASSPRLGTSTDTQYF.

At least ten counts were recorded for this clonotype. The chain employs TRBV3-1 and TRBJ1-1; D uncertain. V lost 2 bases, J lost 2 bases, and 15 bases lay in between. Germline-derived CDR1 and CDR2 are LGHDT and YNNKEL (reference sequence). The CDR3 sequence is 16 residues long. The chain's CDR3 is CASSQLMVQTNTEAFF. The CDR3 coding sequence is TGTGCCAGCAGCCAACTGATGGTACAGACCAACACTGAAGCTTTCTTT.

This clonotype has a handful of counts. This chain's CDR3 is CASSFGLGGETQYF. CDR3 sequence (DNA): TGTGCCAGCAGCTTCGGACTAGGGGGTGAGACCCAGTACTTC. V is TRBV7-9 and J is TRBJ2-5; D is possibly TRBD2 (7 bases). V lost 3 bases, J lost 5 bases, and 13 bases lay in between. CDR3 length: 14 residues. Germline loops: CDR1 SEHNR, CDR2 FQNEAQ (reference sequence).

As regards this clonotype: This may arise from a read error, as a much more abundant clone is one base away. This chain links TRBV3-1 with TRBJ2-7; TRBD2 matches 8 bases. Germline assignment: CDR1 LGHDT and CDR2 YNNKEL (reference sequence). The length of the CDR3 is 13 residues. Here the CDR3 reads CAGSPGRALEQYF. The CDR3 coding sequence is TGTGCCGGCAGCCCCGGGAGGGCCTTGGAGCAGTACTTC.

This clonotype was observed many times. The rearrangement uses TRBV6-1 and TRBJ2-3, with a tentative D call TRBD2 (6 bases). The CDR3 loop spans 13 amino acids. Germline-derived CDR1 and CDR2 are MNHNS and SASEGT. The CDR3 coding sequence is TGTGCGGGGGGTAGCGCAAGCACAGATACGCAGTATTTT. It codes for CAGGSASTDTQYF.

The gene calls are TRBV2 and TRBJ2-5; possible D gene TRBD2, 5 bases. Germline V CDR1 and CDR2: SNHLY, FYNNEI. The length of the CDR3 is 13 residues. The V gene lost 5 bases and the J gene lost 1 base, with 8 bases spanning the gap. The CDR3 nucleotides are TGTGCCAGCAGTTCACTAGTCCAAGAGACCCAGTACTTC. It yields the protein CASSSLVQETQYF.

There are many counts of this clonotype. The CDR3 sequence is CASSLGGGGGYTF. CDR3 sequence (DNA): TGTGCCAGCAGTCTTGGAGGGGGCGGAGGCTACACCTTC. The gene calls are TRBV12-3 or TRBV12-4 and TRBJ1-2; 7 positions agree with TRBD1. V shed 5 bases, J shed 8 bases, and the junction held 8 bases outside the gene matches. This CDR3 has 13 amino acids.

In this sample, this clonotype turned up many times. This chain links TRBV12-3 or TRBV12-4 with TRBJ2-5; the D gene could be TRBD1 or TRBD2 (5 bases each). The germline V and J ends were trimmed by 3 bases and 4 bases, with 15 bases remaining between them. The CDR3 runs to 15 residues. CDR3 coding DNA: TGTGCCAGCAGTTTGTTCACAGGTGGAGGAGAGACCCAGTACTTC. Translated, it gives CASSLFTGGGETQYF.

The sample holds many counts of this clonotype. V gene TRBV27 combines with J gene TRBJ2-7, with 10 nucleotides matching TRBD1. Germline CDR1 and CDR2: MNHEY and SMNVEV (reference sequence). The CDR3 totals 15 residues. After removal of 3 bases from V and 4 bases from J, the junction contained 6 bases not matched to a gene. The CDR3 bases are TGTGCCAGCAGTTTCTGGGGGGACAGGGGTTACGAGCAGTACTTC. Encoded protein: CASSFWGDRGYEQYF.

This clonotype was counted a few times. This chain connects TRBV25-1 to TRBJ2-2; 9 nucleotides align to TRBD2. Germline-derived CDR1 and CDR2 are MGHDK and SYGVNS. CDR3 length: 17 amino acids. Trimming cost V 4 bases and J 0 bases; bases outside gene matches: 6. This CDR3 is CASSGPAGGTNTGELFF. The CDR3 region has the DNA TGTGCCAGCAGTGGACCGGCGGGAGGGACGAACACCGGGGAGCTGTTTTTT. The whole variable domain, filled in from reference TRBV25-1 and TRBJ2-2, reads EADIYQTPRYLVIGTGKKITLECSQTMGHDKMYWYQQDPGMELHLIHYSYGVNSTEKGDLSSESTVSRIRTEHFPLTLESARPSHTSQYLCASSGPAGGTNTGELFFGEGSRLTVL.

A few counts support this clonotype. The V gene is TRBV7-9, the J gene TRBJ1-2; tentatively, D is TRBD1 (6 bases). Germline V lookup: CDR1 SEHNR, CDR2 FQNEAQ (reference sequence). The germline V and J ends were trimmed by 3 bases and 5 bases, with 16 bases remaining between them. The CDR3 has 15 amino acids. In DNA, the CDR3 is TGTGCCAGCAGCTTCATTGGGGGCGCAACTTATGGCTACACCTTC. Translating gives CASSFIGGATYGYTF. Full variable domain (remainder filled in from reference TRBV7-9 and TRBJ1-2): DTGVSQNPRHKITKRGQNVTFRCDPISEHNRLYWYRQTLGQGPEFLTYFQNEAQLEKSRLLSDRFSAERPKGSFSTLEIQRTEQGDSAMYLCASSFIGGATYGYTFGSGTRLTVV.

This clonotype was recorded at least ten times. V is TRBV11-1 and J is TRBJ1-2; TRBD1 might be the D (5 bases). This CDR3 is 13 amino acids long. The V end lost 5 bases, the J end lost 8 bases, and 15 bases lay between the germline ends. Germline V lookup: CDR1 SGHAT, CDR2 FQDESV (reference sequence). CDR3 coding DNA: TGTGCCAGCAGCCAGATAGGTCGGGACGGCTACACCTTC. It translates to CASSQIGRDGYTF.

V usage is TRBV19 and J usage is TRBJ2-1, with 7 nucleotides matching TRBD2. V lost 8 bases, J lost 9 bases, and 7 bases stayed unmatched. The CDR3 length is 12 residues. Germline assignment: CDR1 LNHDA and CDR2 SQIVND (reference sequence). As DNA, the CDR3 is TGTGCCAGTTCGACATGGGGGGGTGAGCAGTTCTTC. Translating gives CASSTWGGEQFF.

This clonotype appeared many times. The V call is TRBV28, the J call TRBJ1-6; D not resolved. CDR1 and CDR2 (germline): MDHEN, SYDVKM. The germline V and J ends were trimmed by 2 bases and 2 bases, with 13 bases remaining between them. This CDR3 has 17 residues. CDR3 nucleotides: TGTGCCAGCAGTTTAGGCCCAGGAGGTACCTATAATTCACCCCTCCACTTT. Translating it yields CASSLGPGGTYNSPLHF.

The table lists this clonotype with many counts. The rearrangement joins TRBV2 to TRBJ2-1; D assignment may be TRBD1 or TRBD2 (5 bases each). The V gene's germline CDR1 is SNHLY and CDR2 FYNNEI. Trimming took off 7 bases at V and 9 bases at J, with 19 bases between the two ends. The CDR3 covers 14 residues. CDR3 sequence reads: CASIRDRMSGEQFF. As DNA, the CDR3 is TGTGCCAGCATAAGGGACCGGATGAGCGGTGAGCAGTTCTTC. Based on the CDR3 plus reference TRBV2 and TRBJ2-1, the full variable domain is EPEVTQTPSHQVTQMGQEVILRCVPISNHLYFYWYRQILGQKVEFLVSFYNNEISEKSEIFDDQFSVERPDGSNFTLKIRSTKLEDSAMYFCASIRDRMSGEQFFGPGTRLTVL.

This clonotype was seen a handful of times. The chain is built from TRBV5-1 and TRBJ2-5, with D perhaps matching TRBD2 (5 bases). Germline CDR1 SGHRS, CDR2 YFSETQ. This CDR3 is built from 14 residues. V lost 0 bases and J 1 base, leaving 7 bases between the germline ends. The CDR3 reads CASSLATSQETQYF. The CDR3 DNA reads as TGCGCCAGCAGCTTGGCCACTAGCCAAGAGACCCAGTACTTC.

In this sample, this clonotype turned up many times. The genes are TRBV7-9 and TRBJ1-1; 9 bases match TRBD1. After removal of 5 bases from V and 6 bases from J, the junction contained 10 bases not matched to a gene. Looked up from germline, CDR1 is SEHNR and CDR2 is FQNEAQ (reference sequence). The CDR3 is 15 amino acids. The CDR3 DNA follows: TGTGCCAGCAGCCACACCGCACAGGGGGCTGCTGAAGCTTTCTTT. Protein product: CASSHTAQGAAEAFF.

This clonotype occurred many times. The chain combines TRBV20-1 with TRBJ1-1, with D perhaps matching TRBD1 (6 bases). Germline CDR1 DFQATT, CDR2 SNEGSKA (reference sequence). Trimming pared 4 bases from V and 5 bases from J, leaving 17 bases between. The CDR3 has 14 amino acids. CDR3 DNA sequence: TGCAGTGCTAAAGGGGGTGGGGGGGGGACTGAAGCTTTCTTT. The encoded protein is CSAKGGGGGTEAFF.

Details on this clonotype: One junction end disagrees with the germline gene, perhaps due to a read error. The J gene is TRBJ2-5, the V gene TRBV10-3, with 9 bases fitting TRBD1. The CDR3 has 15 amino acids. The germline V gene encodes CDR1 ENHRY and CDR2 SYGVKD. The CDR3 here is CATSPKGQGSETQYF. The CDR3 DNA reads TGTGCCACCAGTCCAAAGGGACAGGGTTCCGAGACCCAGTACTTC.

The chain joins TRBV18 to TRBJ2-3; unclear D gene. Germline V gene sequence: CDR1 KGHSH, CDR2 LQKENI. V was pared by 6 bases and J by 4 bases, with 14 bases between. This CDR3 has 14 amino acids. CDR3 sequence: CASSPLKGPDTQYF. CDR3 in DNA: TGTGCCAGCTCCCCCCTCAAGGGTCCAGATACGCAGTATTTT.

This clonotype was recorded at least ten times. This chain links TRBV30 with TRBJ2-2; no clear D gene. The germline V gene encodes CDR1 GTSNPN and CDR2 SVGIG (reference sequence). The CDR3 runs 11 residues. The CDR3 region is CAVRVTGELFF. CDR3 nucleotide sequence: TGTGCTGTAAGGGTCACCGGGGAGCTGTTTTTT.

This clonotype was counted many times. The CDR3 DNA sequence: TGTGCCAGCAGCTTAATCCGTAATGACGTGGGCACCTTC. Its protein product is CASSLIRNDVGTF. The J gene is TRBJ1-2, the V gene TRBV7-9; D gene ambiguous. This CDR3 is 13 amino acids long. V lost 2 bases and J lost 13, with 17 bases in between. From germline, CDR1 is SEHNR and CDR2 FQNEAQ (reference sequence).